This T cell receptor (beta chain) appears in the sequencing data of a study of blood T cell repertoires in COVID-19. Germline values: CDR1 KGHSH, CDR2 LQKENI. V trimming: 8 bases; J trimming: 3 bases; junction bases outside the gene matches: 6. The CDR3 is made up of 13 amino acids. Sequencing used immunoSEQ multiplex PCR; TCRdb keeps in-frame clones, though not all of them. The table includes some 240,000 clones, about 86% detected once. The clonotype originates from a man aged 45-65 years who had recovered from COVID-19. Sequences were obtained from PBMCs or T cells enriched from blood (not recorded which). This chain uses TRBV18 with TRBJ1-2, with TRBD1 matching over 7 bases. The CDR3 is CASRGQADYGYTF. CDR3 nucleotides: TGTGCCAGCCGAGGACAGGCTGACTATGGCTACACCTTC. The full variable domain, completed using reference TRBV18 and TRBJ1-2, is NAGVMQNPRHLVRRRGQEARLRCSPMKGHSHVYWYRQLPEEGLKFMVYLQKENIIDESGMPKERFSAEFPKEGPSILRIQQVVRGDSAAYFCASRGQADYGYTFGSGTRLTVV.